This T cell receptor beta chain stems from a study of OX40 agonist ivuxolimab in advanced cancers. Sequencing used immunoSEQ multiplex PCR; TCRdb keeps in-frame clones, though not all of them. The data contain tens of thousands of clones, nearly 90% of them singletons. This CDR3 has 15 residues. From germline, CDR1 is SGDLS and CDR2 YYNGEE. V lost 4 bases, J lost 5 bases, and 18 bases lay in between. The chain combines TRBV9 with TRBJ1-2; D may be TRBD1 (5 bases). This clonotype was obtained from an adult with an advanced solid tumor such as melanoma, head and neck, liver or kidney cancer. The sample in question was CD4+ or CD8+ T cells sorted from blood, obtained in a trial of the OX40 agonist ivuxolimab. The DNA for the CDR3 is TGTGCCAGCAGCTGGGGACGGACTTATGAATATGGCTACACCTTC. Translated, it gives CASSWGRTYEYGYTF.